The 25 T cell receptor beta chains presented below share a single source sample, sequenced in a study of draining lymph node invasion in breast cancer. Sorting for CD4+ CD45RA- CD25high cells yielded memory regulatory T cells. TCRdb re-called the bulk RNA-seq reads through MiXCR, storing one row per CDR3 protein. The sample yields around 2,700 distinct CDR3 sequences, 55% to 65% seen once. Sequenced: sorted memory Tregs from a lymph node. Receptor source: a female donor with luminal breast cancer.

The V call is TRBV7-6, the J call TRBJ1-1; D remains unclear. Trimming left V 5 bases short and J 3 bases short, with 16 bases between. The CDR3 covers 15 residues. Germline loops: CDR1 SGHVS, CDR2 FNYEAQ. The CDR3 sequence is CASSPGLTADTEAFF. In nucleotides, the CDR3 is TGTGCCAGCAGCCCAGGCCTTACAGCGGACACTGAAGCTTTCTTT.

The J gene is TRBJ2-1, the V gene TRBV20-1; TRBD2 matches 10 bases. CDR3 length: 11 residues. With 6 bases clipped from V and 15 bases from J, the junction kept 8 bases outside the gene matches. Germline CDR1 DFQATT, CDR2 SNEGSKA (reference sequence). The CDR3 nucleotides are TGCAGTGCAACCAGCGGGGGGGGTCGGTTCTTC. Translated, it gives CSATSGGGRFF.

The CDR3 region is CASSPGQMNTEAFF. The CDR3 DNA is TGTGCCAGCAGCCCGGGACAGATGAACACTGAAGCTTTCTTT. The rearrangement joins TRBV5-4 to TRBJ1-1; 7 bases match TRBD1. After removal of 4 bases from V and 0 bases from J, the junction contained 3 bases not matched to a gene. Germline V gene lookup returns CDR1 SGHNT and CDR2 YYREEE (reference sequence). The CDR3 contains 14 residues.

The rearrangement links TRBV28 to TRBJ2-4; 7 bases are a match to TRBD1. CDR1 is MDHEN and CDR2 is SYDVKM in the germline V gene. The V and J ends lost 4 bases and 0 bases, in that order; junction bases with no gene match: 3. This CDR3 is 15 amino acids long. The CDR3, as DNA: TGTGCCAGCAGTTCTACAGGGGCAGCCAAAAACATTCAGTACTTC. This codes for CASSSTGAAKNIQYF.

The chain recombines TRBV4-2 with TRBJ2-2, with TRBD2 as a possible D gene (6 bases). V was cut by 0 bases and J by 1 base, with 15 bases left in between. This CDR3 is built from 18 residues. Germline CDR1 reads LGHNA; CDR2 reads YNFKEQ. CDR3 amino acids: CASSQEGPGRLNTGELFF. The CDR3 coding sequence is TGTGCCAGCAGCCAAGAAGGTCCAGGGAGGTTGAACACCGGGGAGCTGTTTTTT.

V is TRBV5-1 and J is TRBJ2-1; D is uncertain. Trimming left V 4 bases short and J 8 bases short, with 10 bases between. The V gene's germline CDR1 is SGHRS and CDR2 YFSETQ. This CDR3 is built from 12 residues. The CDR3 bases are TGCGCCAGCAGCCCGCAAGGATATGAGCAGTTCTTC. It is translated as CASSPQGYEQFF.

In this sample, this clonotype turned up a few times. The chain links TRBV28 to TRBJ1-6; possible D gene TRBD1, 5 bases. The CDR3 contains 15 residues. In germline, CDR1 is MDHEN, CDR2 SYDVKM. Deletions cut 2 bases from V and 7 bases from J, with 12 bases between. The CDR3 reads CASSLDSAGNSPLHF. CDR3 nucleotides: TGTGCCAGCAGTTTAGACAGCGCGGGGAATTCACCCCTCCACTTT.

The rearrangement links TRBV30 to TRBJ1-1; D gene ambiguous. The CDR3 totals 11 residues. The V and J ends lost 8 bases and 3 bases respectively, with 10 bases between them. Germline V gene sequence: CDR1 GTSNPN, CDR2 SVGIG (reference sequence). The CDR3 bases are TGTGCCAGTAGAGTGTACACTGAAGCTTTCTTT. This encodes CASRVYTEAFF.

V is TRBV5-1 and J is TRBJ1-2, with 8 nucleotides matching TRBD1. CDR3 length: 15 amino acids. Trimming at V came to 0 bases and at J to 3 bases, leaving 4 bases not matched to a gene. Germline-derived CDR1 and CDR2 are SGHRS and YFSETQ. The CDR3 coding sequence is TGCGCCAGCAGCTTGGGTGGACAGGGTTACTATGGCTACACCTTC. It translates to CASSLGGQGYYGYTF.

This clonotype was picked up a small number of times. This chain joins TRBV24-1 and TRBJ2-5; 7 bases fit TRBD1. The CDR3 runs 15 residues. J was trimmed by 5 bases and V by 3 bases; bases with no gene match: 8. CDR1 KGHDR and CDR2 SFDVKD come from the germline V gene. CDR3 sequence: CATSDPNPGQETQYF. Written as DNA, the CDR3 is TGTGCCACCAGTGATCCCAACCCGGGACAGGAGACCCAGTACTTC.

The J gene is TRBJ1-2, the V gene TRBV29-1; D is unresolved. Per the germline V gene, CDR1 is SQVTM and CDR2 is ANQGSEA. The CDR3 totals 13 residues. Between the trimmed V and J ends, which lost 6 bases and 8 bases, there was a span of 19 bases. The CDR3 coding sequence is TGCAGCGTCGACCTGGTACACTCTGGAGGCTACACCTTC. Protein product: CSVDLVHSGGYTF.

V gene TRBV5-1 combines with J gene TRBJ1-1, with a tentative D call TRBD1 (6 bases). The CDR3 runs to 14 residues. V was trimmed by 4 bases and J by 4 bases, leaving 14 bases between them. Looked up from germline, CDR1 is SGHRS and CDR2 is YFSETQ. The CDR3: CASSPLAGVTEAFF. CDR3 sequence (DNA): TGCGCCAGCAGCCCCCTAGCAGGGGTCACTGAAGCTTTCTTT.

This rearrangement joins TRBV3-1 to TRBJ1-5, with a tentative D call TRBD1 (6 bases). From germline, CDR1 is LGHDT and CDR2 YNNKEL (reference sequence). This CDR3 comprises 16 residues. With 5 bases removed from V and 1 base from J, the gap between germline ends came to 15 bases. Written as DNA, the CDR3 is TGTGCCAGCAGCTGGGGGGCACCAGGAAGCAATCAGCCCCAGCATTTT. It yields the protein CASSWGAPGSNQPQHF.

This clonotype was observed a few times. The CDR3 loop reads CASSMDYNTEAFF. As DNA, the CDR3 is TGTGCCAGTAGTATGGACTATAACACTGAAGCTTTCTTT. This rearrangement joins TRBV19 to TRBJ1-1; D is uncertain. V was clipped by 3 bases and J by 2 bases, with 7 bases between them. The CDR3 is 13 residues long. The germline CDR1 and CDR2 sequences are LNHDA and SQIVND (reference sequence).

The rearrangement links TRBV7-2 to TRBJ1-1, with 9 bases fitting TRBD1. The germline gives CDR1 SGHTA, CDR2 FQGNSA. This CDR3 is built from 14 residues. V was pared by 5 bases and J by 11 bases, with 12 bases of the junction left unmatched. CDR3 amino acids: CASSPRTGDPGAFF. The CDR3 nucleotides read TGTGCCAGCAGCCCACGGACAGGGGACCCTGGCGCTTTCTTT. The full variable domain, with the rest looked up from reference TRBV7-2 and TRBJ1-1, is GAGVSQSPSNKVTEKGKDVELRCDPISGHTALYWYRQSLGQGLEFLIYFQGNSAPDKSGLPSDRFSAERTGGSVSTLTIQRTQQEDSAVYLCASSPRTGDPGAFFGQGTRLTVV.

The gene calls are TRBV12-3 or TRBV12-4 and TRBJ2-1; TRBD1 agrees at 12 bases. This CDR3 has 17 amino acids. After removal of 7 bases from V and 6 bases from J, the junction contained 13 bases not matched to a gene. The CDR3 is CASTARRGTGGLNEQFF. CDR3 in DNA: TGTGCCAGCACCGCCAGGAGGGGGACAGGGGGCCTCAATGAGCAGTTCTTC.

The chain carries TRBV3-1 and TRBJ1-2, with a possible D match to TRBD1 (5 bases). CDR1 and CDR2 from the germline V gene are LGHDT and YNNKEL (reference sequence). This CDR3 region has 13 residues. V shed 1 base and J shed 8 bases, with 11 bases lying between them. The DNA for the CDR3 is TGTGCCAGCAGCCAAGCCATCGGGGGAGGCTACACCTTC. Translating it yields CASSQAIGGGYTF.

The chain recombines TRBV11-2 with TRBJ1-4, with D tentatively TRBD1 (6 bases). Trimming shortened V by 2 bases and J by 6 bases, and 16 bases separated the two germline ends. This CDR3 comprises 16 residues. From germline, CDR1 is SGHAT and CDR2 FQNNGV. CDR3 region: CASSLLGAAGDEKLFF. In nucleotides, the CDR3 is TGTGCCAGCAGCTTATTGGGTGCGGCAGGGGATGAAAAACTGTTTTTT. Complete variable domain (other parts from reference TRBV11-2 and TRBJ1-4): EAGVAQSPRYKIIEKRQSVAFWCNPISGHATLYWYQQILGQGPKLLIQFQNNGVVDDSQLPKDRFSAERLKGVDSTLKIQPAKLEDSAVYLCASSLLGAAGDEKLFFGSGTQLSVL.

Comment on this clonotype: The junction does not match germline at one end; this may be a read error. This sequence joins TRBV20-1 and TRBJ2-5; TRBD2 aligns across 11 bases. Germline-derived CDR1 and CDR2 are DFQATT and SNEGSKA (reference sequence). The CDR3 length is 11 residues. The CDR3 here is CSASSPGLADF. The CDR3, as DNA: TGCAGTGCTTCCTCTCCGGGACTAGCGGACTTC.

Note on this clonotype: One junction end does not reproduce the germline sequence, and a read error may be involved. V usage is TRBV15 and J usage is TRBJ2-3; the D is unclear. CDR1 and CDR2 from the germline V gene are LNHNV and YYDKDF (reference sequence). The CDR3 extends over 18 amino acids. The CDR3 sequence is CATSRDYPAAISTDTPYF. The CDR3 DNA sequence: TGTGCCACCAGCAGAGATTACCCGGCGGCCATTAGCACAGATACGCCGTATTTT.

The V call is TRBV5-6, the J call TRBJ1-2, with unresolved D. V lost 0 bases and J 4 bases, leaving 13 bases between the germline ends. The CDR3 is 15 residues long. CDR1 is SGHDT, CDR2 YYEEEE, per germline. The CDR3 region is CASSLAGGRFYGYTF. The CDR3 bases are TGTGCCAGCAGCTTGGCGGGAGGGCGCTTCTATGGCTACACCTTC.

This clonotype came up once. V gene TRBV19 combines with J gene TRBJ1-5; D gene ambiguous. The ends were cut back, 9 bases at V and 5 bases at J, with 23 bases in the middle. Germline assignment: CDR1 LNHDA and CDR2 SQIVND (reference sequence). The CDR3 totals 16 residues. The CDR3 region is CASLHSLGSPYQPQHF. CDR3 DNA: TGTGCCAGCTTACATAGTCTGGGGTCCCCGTATCAGCCCCAGCATTTT.

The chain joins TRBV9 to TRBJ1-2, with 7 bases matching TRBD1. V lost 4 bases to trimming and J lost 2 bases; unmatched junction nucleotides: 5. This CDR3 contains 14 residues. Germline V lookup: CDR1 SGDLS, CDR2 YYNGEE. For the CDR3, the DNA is TGTGCCAGCAGCCCGACAGGGACGAACTATGGCTACACCTTC. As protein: CASSPTGTNYGYTF.

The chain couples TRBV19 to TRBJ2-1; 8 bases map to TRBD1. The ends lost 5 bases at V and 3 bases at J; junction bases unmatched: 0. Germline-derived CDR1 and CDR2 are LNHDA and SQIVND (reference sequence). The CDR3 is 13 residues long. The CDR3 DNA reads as TGTGCCAGTAGTGGACAGGGCTACAATGAGCAGTTCTTC. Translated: CASSGQGYNEQFF. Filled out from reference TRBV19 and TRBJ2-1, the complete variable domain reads DGGITQSPKYLFRKEGQNVTLSCEQNLNHDAMYWYRQDPGQGLRLIYYSQIVNDFQKGDIAEGYSVSREKKESFPLTVTSAQKNPTAFYLCASSGQGYNEQFFGPGTRLTVL.

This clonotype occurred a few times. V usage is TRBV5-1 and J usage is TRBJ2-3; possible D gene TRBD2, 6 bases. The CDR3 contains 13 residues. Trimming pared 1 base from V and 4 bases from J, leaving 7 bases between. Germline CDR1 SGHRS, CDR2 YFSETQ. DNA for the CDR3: TGCGCCAGCAGCTTGCCGGGGGCAGATACGCAGTATTTT. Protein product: CASSLPGADTQYF.